Listed here are 4 T cell receptor beta chains from one sample, sequenced in a study of CD4 T cells in relation to SARS-CoV-2 and coronaviruses. CD4+ T cells from unexposed donors were obtained before the COVID-19 pandemic (2011-2018). Produced via immunoSEQ multiplex PCR; TCRdb's table is partial and in-frame only. Of about 65,000 clones listed, around 87% are singletons. What was sequenced was memory CD4+ T cells from PBMCs. These receptors all stem from a human donor in good health.

The chain recombines TRBV7-2 with TRBJ2-5, with D tentatively TRBD2 (7 bases). V shed 5 bases and J shed 5 bases, with 15 bases lying between them. From germline, CDR1 is SGHTA and CDR2 FQGNSA. The CDR3 is made up of 14 amino acids. CDR3 sequence: CASSPRGARETQYF. CDR3 bases: TGTGCCAGCAGCCCCCGGGGGGCCCGTGAGACCCAGTACTTC.

The genes are TRBV28 and TRBJ1-2; 9 nucleotides align to TRBD1. Germline CDR1 reads MDHEN; CDR2 reads SYDVKM. The J segment lost 4 bases and the V segment lost 5 bases, leaving 11 bases of the junction unmatched. The CDR3 has 16 residues. This CDR3 is CASSPYGTGILYGYTF. As DNA, the CDR3 is TGTGCCAGCAGTCCGTACGGGACAGGGATACTCTATGGCTACACCTTC.

The chain links TRBV7-9 to TRBJ2-7; no clear D. The CDR3 sequence is 12 residues long. V lost 5 bases and J lost 9, with 14 bases in between. Germline V CDR1 and CDR2: SEHNR, FQNEAQ (reference sequence). Here the CDR3 reads CASSQAGDGQYF. The DNA of the CDR3 is TGTGCCAGCAGCCAGGCTGGGGATGGGCAGTACTTC.

The chain couples TRBV7-6 to TRBJ1-5, with D perhaps TRBD1 (6 bases). The germline gives CDR1 SGHVS, CDR2 FNYEAQ. V was trimmed by 0 bases and J by 0 bases, leaving 12 bases between them. The CDR3 has 17 amino acids. The CDR3 loop reads CASSLAPRGASNQPQHF. The CDR3 DNA reads TGTGCCAGCAGCTTAGCCCCTCGGGGGGCTAGCAATCAGCCCCAGCATTTT.